The clone carrying this T cell receptor (beta chain) was observed at least ten times. cDNA synthesis was performed by 5'RACE with 10-nucleotide random UMIs. TCRdb itself ran the 5' RACE reads through MiXCR, one entry per CDR3 protein. Of over 25,000 distinct CDR3 sequences in the sample, roughly 12% are singletons; the top ten hold about 5.6%. Germline CDR1 reads SQVTM; CDR2 reads ANQGSEA. There are 15 residues in the CDR3. The V and J ends lost 8 bases and 2 bases respectively, with 20 bases between them. The data belong to a study of neurological immune-mediated disorders. 2 million unsorted PBMCs were stored in RNAlater at -80 °C before RNA extraction.

The chain uses TRBV29-1 and TRBJ2-3; D perhaps matches TRBD1 (6 bases). Sequencing was performed on PBMCs. This sequence was found in a woman in her sixties or seventies in good health. CDR3 sequence (DNA): TGCAGCCACGTTGTTGGGGGCGAAGTCACAGATACGCAGTATTTT. As protein: CSHVVGGEVTDTQYF.